This TCR beta chain was recorded in a study of blood T cell repertoires in COVID-19. The V and J ends lost 2 bases and 2 bases respectively, with 13 bases between them. The CDR3 has 16 amino acids. CDR1 and CDR2 from the germline V gene are SGDLS and YYNGEE. Measured with immunoSEQ multiplex PCR; TCRdb has only the in-frame clones, and not every one. Here the sample spans tens of thousands of clones, 70% to 85% being singletons. Material for sequencing was peripheral blood. The sequence came from a human donor in a cohort sampled during active COVID-19. The chain uses TRBV9 and TRBJ1-4; D not resolved. CDR3 region: CASSVDGRGTNEKLFF. For the CDR3, the DNA is TGTGCCAGCAGCGTCGACGGCAGAGGGACTAATGAAAAACTGTTTTTT.